The rows below give T cell receptor beta chains drawn from one sample of a study of breast tumors, draining lymph nodes, adjacent tissues. From the multiplex PCR reads, TCRdb called clonotypes with MiXCR, one entry per CDR3 protein. The profile shows fewer than 140,000 distinct CDR3 sequences, 30% of them singletons. Source material: axillary lymph node tissue. The receptor set was obtained from a female donor with breast cancer. Some clones in this sample may be carry-over from other donors' samples. CDR3s include the opening cysteine and the closing phenylalanine or tryptophan. D genes are given only for firm matches. Clone size is stated in some rows and not others, as once, few, many or a class when expanded.

>TRBD1|many|TRBV5-1|TRBJ2-2
CASSQNPTTGSYTGELFF
TGCGCCAGCAGCCAGAACCCCACGACAGGGTCTTACACCGGGGAGCTGTTTTTT
>NA|few|TRBV19|TRBJ1-1
CASSTKGGYTEAFF
TGTGCCAGTAGTACTAAGGGGGGGTACACTGAGGCTTTCTTT
>NA|many|TRBV5-6|TRBJ1-3
CASSGGTDEENTIYF
TGTGCCAGCAGCGGGGGAACAGACGAGGAGAACACCATATATTTT
>NA|NA|TRBV7-2|TRBJ2-7
CASSSSGMGFEQYF
TGTGCCAGCAGCTCTTCCGGGATGGGGTTCGAGCAGTACTTC
>TRBD2|many|TRBV29-1|TRBJ2-3
CSVRAGLDTQYF
TGCAGCGTAAGAGCGGGATTGGATACGCAGTATTTT
>NA|many|TRBV2|TRBJ1-5
CASSDQFNQPQHF
TGTGCCAGCAGTGATCAGTTCAATCAGCCCCAGCATTTT
>NA|many|TRBV20-1|TRBJ2-3
CSAKLDNTQYF
TGCAGTGCTAAGTTAGATAATACGCAGTATTTT
>NA|NA|TRBV20-1|TRBJ2-7
CSAREPRGGSEQYF
TGCAGTGCTAGGGAGCCCCGGGGCGGGTCCGAGCAGTACTTC
>NA|many|TRBV19|TRBJ1-3
CASSIAGLAGNTIYF
TGTGCCAGTAGTATAGCAGGCTTGGCTGGAAACACCATATATTTT
>TRBD1|NA|TRBV19|TRBJ1-1
CASRWTGGTAEAFF
TGTGCCAGTAGATGGACAGGAGGGACGGCGGAAGCTTTCTTT
>NA|many|TRBV12-3/TRBV12-4|TRBJ1-4
CASRVGENEKLFF
TGTGCCAGCAGAGTGGGAGAGAATGAAAAACTGTTTTTT
>NA|many|TRBV29-1|TRBJ2-7
CSVVGTYEQYF
TGCAGCGTTGTTGGGACCTACGAGCAGTACTTC
>TRBD2|many|TRBV24-1|TRBJ2-2
CATSGGGFAGELFF
TGTGCCACCAGTGGCGGGGGGTTCGCCGGGGAGCTGTTTTTT
>TRBD1|few|TRBV6-5|TRBJ1-1
CASSYRGGTEAFF
TGTGCCAGCAGCTACAGGGGAGGAACTGAAGCTTTCTTT
>NA|once|TRBV24-1|TRBJ1-6
CATRPRDIYNSPLHF
TGTGCCACCAGACCCCGGGACATCTATAATTCACCCCTCCACTTT
>NA|many|TRBV20-1|TRBJ2-7
CSARTVGQYF
TGCAGTGCTCGGACAGTGGGGCAGTACTTC
>NA|many|TRBV10-3|TRBJ2-6
CAISGAGHSGANVLTF
TGTGCCATCAGTGGGGCAGGCCACTCTGGGGCCAACGTCCTGACTTTC
>TRBD1|NA|TRBV7-6|TRBJ2-5
CATTGTGETQYF
TGTGCCACGACAGGGACCGGGGAGACCCAGTACTTC
>NA|NA|TRBV20-1|TRBJ1-5
CSARVGPNQPQHF
TGTAGTGCTAGGGTAGGCCCTAATCAGCCCCAGCATTTT
>NA|many|TRBV5-1|TRBJ1-3
CASSLRVLGGAGNTIYF
TGCGCCAGCAGCTTGCGGGTACTCGGGGGGGCTGGAAACACCATATATTTT
>TRBD1|NA|TRBV28|TRBJ1-4
CASSLQGAGEKLFF
TGTGCCAGCAGTTTACAGGGGGCCGGGGAAAAACTGTTTTTT
>TRBD1|many|TRBV3-1|TRBJ2-2
CASSQKTGIAGELFF
TGTGCCAGCAGCCAAAAGACAGGGATCGCCGGGGAGCTGTTTTTT
>TRBD1|NA|TRBV12-3/TRBV12-4|TRBJ1-2
CASSSPGQGYGYTF
TGTGCCAGCAGCTCCCCGGGACAGGGGTATGGCTACACCTTC
>NA|many|TRBV2|TRBJ1-3
CASSGLSSGNTIYF
TGTGCCAGCAGCGGACTGAGCTCTGGAAACACCATATATTTT
>NA|many|TRBV6-1|TRBJ2-7
CASSGRVNSYEQYF
TGTGCCAGCAGTGGCCGGGTTAACTCCTACGAGCAGTACTTC
>TRBD1|many|TRBV5-1|TRBJ2-2
CASSLWAGQANTGELFF
TGCGCCAGCAGCTTGTGGGCGGGACAGGCGAACACCGGGGAGCTGTTTTTT
>TRBD1|once|TRBV7-7|TRBJ1-4
CASSFCPGTGTNEKLFF
TGTGCTAGCAGCTTTTGTCCCGGGACAGGGACGAATGAAAAACTGTTTTTT
>TRBD2|many|TRBV28|TRBJ2-7
CASSSGREGEQYF
TGTGCCAGTTCTAGCGGGAGAGAAGGGGAGCAGTACTTC
>NA|NA|TRBV9|TRBJ2-2
CASSPRRTGEEVALGTGEPFF
NA
>TRBD1|NA|TRBV7-2|TRBJ1-1
CASSLSGGGSEAFF
TGTGCCAGCAGCTTATCAGGGGGCGGTAGTGAAGCTTTCTTT
>TRBD1|many|TRBV5-4|TRBJ2-5
CASSRLTGKGQETQYF
TGTGCCAGCAGCCGCCTGACAGGGAAGGGCCAAGAGACCCAGTACTTC
>TRBD1|NA|TRBV6-6|TRBJ1-1
CASSGQGQQNTEAFF
TGTGCCAGCAGTGGCCAGGGACAGCAGAACACTGAAGCTTTCTTT
>TRBD2|NA|TRBV5-8|TRBJ2-3
CASRPPIAGGAPDTQYF
TGTGCCAGCAGGCCTCCGATCGCCGGGGGGGCCCCAGATACGCAGTATTTT
>TRBD1|NA|TRBV5-6|TRBJ1-2
CASSFFGQGTDYGYTF
TGTGCCAGCAGCTTTTTTGGACAGGGAACGGACTATGGCTACACCTTC
>TRBD2|NA|TRBV20-1|TRBJ2-1
CSASRGGNEQFF
TGCAGTGCTAGTCGGGGGGGCAATGAGCAGTTCTTC
>NA|many|TRBV13|TRBJ1-2
CASSLGRTFNYGYTF
TGTGCCAGCAGCTTGGGGAGAACCTTTAACTATGGCTACACCTTC
>TRBD2|many|TRBV6-5|TRBJ2-5
CASSGGLAGGQETQYF
TGTGCCAGCAGTGGGGGACTAGCGGGGGGCCAAGAGACCCAGTACTTC
>NA|many|TRBV12-3/TRBV12-4|TRBJ2-7
CASSLQQVDYEQYF
TGTGCCAGCAGTTTACAACAGGTGGACTACGAGCAGTACTTC
>NA|few|TRBV28|TRBJ1-5
CASIRVGQPQHF
TGTGCCAGCATAAGGGTCGGTCAGCCCCAGCATTTT
>NA|many|TRBV5-1|TRBJ2-7
CASSLVPNQGQATNKRDSSYEQYF
TGCGCCAGCAGCTTGGTGCCCAATCAGGGACAGGCTACTAATAAGCGGGATAGCTCCTACGAGCAGTACTTC
>NA|many|TRBV9|TRBJ1-3
CASSVDTGGTGNTIYF
TGTGCCAGCAGCGTAGATACGGGAGGCACTGGAAACACCATATATTTT
>TRBD2|NA|TRBV5-4|TRBJ2-3
CASSVERGGLSDTRYF
TGTGCCAGCAGCGTCGAGCGGGGGGGCCTATCAGATACGCGGTATTTT
>TRBD2|NA|TRBV6-1|TRBJ2-1
CASSAWGLAGVCEQFF
TGTGCCAGCAGTGCCTGGGGGCTAGCGGGAGTTTGTGAGCAGTTCTTC
>NA|NA|TRBV9|TRBJ2-5
CASSVGNSGETQYF
TGTGCCAGCAGCGTAGGGAACAGCGGGGAGACCCAGTACTTC
>TRBD2|many|TRBV4-3|TRBJ2-3
CASSPQLGGATDTQYF
TGCGCCAGCAGCCCCCAACTCGGGGGGGCAACCGATACGCAGTATTTT
>TRBD2|NA|TRBV4-2|TRBJ2-7
CASSQLAGASYEQYF
TGTGCCAGCAGCCAACTAGCGGGAGCATCCTACGAGCAGTACTTC
>NA|NA|TRBV5-8|TRBJ1-1
CASSSQALEAFF
TGTGCCAGCAGCTCCCAAGCCCTCGAAGCTTTCTTT
>TRBD2|NA|TRBV7-3|TRBJ2-3
CASSGTSGRWGGDTQYF
TGTGCCAGCAGCGGGACCAGCGGGAGGTGGGGCGGAGATACGCAGTATTTT
>NA|many|TRBV27|TRBJ1-5
CASSLQFHQPQHF
TGTGCCAGCAGTTTACAGTTCCATCAGCCCCAGCATTTT
>NA|many|TRBV18|TRBJ2-5
CASSPVWQETQYF
TGTGCCAGCTCCCCCGTCTGGCAAGAGACCCAGTACTTC
>TRBD1|NA|TRBV7-7|TRBJ1-2
CARGGQGEGYTF
TGTGCTAGGGGGGGACAGGGAGAGGGCTACACCTTC
>NA|many|TRBV20-1|TRBJ1-2
CSAGAGENYGYTF
TGCAGTGCTGGGGCAGGGGAAAACTATGGCTACACCTTC
>NA|few|TRBV6-5|TRBJ1-1
CASSPRMGKNTEAFF
TGTGCCAGCAGTCCGCGGATGGGTAAGAACACTGAAGCTTTCTTT